This T cell receptor (beta chain) was sequenced for a study of cytomegalovirus exposure and HLA in healthy donors. Notes on this clone: Its cognate antigen is unknown.

Notes on the study in general: It was taken for granted in presence/absence analyses that sequencing depth across donors was roughly uniform.

Vbeta (60) and Jbeta (13) primers were used in the PCR. The table came from immunoSEQ multiplex PCR; TCRdb's copy has only in-frame clones and leaves some out. The sample carries about 130,000 clones, 70% to 80% recorded once. This CDR3 spans 14 amino acids. J lost 2 bases, V lost 1 base, and 3 bases had no gene match. Germline CDR1 and CDR2: SGHRS and YFSETQ. Everyone who donated was a healthy bone marrow donor. The specimen was PBMCs. This receptor was obtained from a man aged 18 to 30 in good health and CMV-seronegative. V is TRBV5-1 and J is TRBJ2-7; 7 nucleotides agree with TRBD1. CDR3 nucleotides: TGCGCCAGCAGCTTGAGGCAGGGGGCCTACGAGCAGTACTTC. This sequence encodes CASSLRQGAYEQYF.